This TCR beta chain was captured by sequencing in a study of blood T cells in healthy people across ages. Study-wide results and limits: Long-lived donors carried more naive CD4+ cells and greater diversity than aged donors. CMV status of donors was unknown, possibly confounding expanded clonotype changes. Strongly correlated with naive T cell percentage was TCR beta diversity.

Primed by a sample-barcoded 5' primer and a J-beta primer mix, a second PCR proceeded for roughly 7 to 11 cycles. TCRdb recomputed calls from the 5' RACE reads with MiXCR, one row per CDR3 protein. The top ten hold roughly 20% of the sample, which has roughly 800,000 distinct CDR3 sequences, 58% seen once. Researchers collected ten milliliters of peripheral blood from every single donor. Germline V gene sequence: CDR1 LGHNA, CDR2 YSLEER. This CDR3 has 14 amino acids. As to this clonotype: The antigen remains undetermined. The junction shows a germline mismatch at one end, possibly a read error.

This TCR was sampled from a man aged 30 to 45 in good health. The genes are TRBV4-3 and TRBJ1-2; D is undetermined. Material: blood. CDR3 bases: TGCGTCAGCAGCCAAGATCTAGGGCCCTATGGCTACACCTTC. Residues: CVSSQDLGPYGYTF.